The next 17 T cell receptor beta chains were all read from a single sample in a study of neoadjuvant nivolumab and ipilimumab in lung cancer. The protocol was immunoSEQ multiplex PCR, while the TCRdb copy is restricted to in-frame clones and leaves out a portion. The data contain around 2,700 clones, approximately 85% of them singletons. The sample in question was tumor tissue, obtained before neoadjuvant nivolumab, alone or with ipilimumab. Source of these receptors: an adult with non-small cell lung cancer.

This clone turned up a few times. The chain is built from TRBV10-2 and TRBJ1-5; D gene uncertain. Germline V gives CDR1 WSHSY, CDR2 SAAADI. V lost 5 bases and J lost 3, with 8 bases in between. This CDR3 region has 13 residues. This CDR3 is CASSRTTNQPQHF. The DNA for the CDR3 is TGCGCCAGCAGTAGGACTACCAATCAGCCCCAGCATTTT.

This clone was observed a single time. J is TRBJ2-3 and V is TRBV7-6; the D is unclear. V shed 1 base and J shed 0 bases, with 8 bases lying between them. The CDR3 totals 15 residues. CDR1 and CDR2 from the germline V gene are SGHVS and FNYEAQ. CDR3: CASSLEGRSTDTQYF. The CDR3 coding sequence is TGTGCCAGCAGCTTAGAGGGCAGGAGCACAGATACGCAGTATTTT.

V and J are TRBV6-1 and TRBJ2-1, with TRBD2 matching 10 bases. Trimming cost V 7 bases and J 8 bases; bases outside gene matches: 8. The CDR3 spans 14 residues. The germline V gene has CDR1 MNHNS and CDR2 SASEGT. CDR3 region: CASNIAGGADEQFF. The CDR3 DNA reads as TGTGCCAGCAATATAGCGGGAGGAGCCGATGAGCAGTTCTTC.

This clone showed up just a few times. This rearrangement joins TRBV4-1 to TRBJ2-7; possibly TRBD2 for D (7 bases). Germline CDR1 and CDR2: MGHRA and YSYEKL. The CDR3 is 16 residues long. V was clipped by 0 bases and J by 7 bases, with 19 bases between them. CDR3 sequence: CASSQDLARGGLEQYF. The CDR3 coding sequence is TGCGCCAGCAGCCAAGATTTGGCTAGGGGGGGTCTAGAGCAGTACTTC.

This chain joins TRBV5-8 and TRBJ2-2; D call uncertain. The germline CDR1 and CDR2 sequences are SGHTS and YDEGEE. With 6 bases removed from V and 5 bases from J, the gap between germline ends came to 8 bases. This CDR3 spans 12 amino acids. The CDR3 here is CASTTKTGELFF. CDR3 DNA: TGTGCCAGCACCACTAAAACCGGGGAGCTGTTTTTT.

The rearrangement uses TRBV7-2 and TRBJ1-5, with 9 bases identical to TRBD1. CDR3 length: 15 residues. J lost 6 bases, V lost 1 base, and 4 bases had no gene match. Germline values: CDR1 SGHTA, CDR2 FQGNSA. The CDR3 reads CASSLVQGASQPQHF. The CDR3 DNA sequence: TGTGCCAGCAGCTTAGTACAGGGGGCAAGTCAGCCCCAGCATTTT.

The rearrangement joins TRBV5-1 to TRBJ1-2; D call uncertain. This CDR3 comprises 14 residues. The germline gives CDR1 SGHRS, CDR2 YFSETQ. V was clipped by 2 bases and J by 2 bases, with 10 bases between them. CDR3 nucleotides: TGCGCCAGCAGCTTCTTGAAGGGCAACTATGGCTACACCTTC. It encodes CASSFLKGNYGYTF.

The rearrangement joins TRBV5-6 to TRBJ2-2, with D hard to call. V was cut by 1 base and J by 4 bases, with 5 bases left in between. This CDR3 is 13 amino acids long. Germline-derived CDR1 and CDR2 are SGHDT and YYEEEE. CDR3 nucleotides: TGTGCCAGCAGCTTGATACGCACCGGGGAGCTGTTTTTT. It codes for CASSLIRTGELFF.

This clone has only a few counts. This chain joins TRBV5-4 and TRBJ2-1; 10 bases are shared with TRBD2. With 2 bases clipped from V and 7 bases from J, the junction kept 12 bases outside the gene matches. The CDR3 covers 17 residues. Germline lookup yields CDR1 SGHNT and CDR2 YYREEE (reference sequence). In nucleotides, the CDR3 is TGTGCCAGCAGCTTAGAACTAGCGGGGTGGGGTGGGAATGAGCAGTTCTTC. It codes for CASSLELAGWGGNEQFF.

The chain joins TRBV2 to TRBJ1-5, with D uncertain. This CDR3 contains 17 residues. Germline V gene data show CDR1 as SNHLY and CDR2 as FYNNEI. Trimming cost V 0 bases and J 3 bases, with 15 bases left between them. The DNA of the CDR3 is TGTGCCAGCAGTGAAGCGCTGGGTCAGGCCTCCAATCAGCCCCAGCATTTT. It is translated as CASSEALGQASNQPQHF. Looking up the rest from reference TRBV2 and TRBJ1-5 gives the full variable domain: EPEVTQTPSHQVTQMGQEVILRCVPISNHLYFYWYRQILGQKVEFLVSFYNNEISEKSEIFDDQFSVERPDGSNFTLKIRSTKLEDSAMYFCASSEALGQASNQPQHFGDGTRLSIL.

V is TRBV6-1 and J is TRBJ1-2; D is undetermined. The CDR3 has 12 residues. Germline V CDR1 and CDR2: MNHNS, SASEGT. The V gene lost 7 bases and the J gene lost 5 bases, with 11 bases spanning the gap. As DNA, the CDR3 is TGTGCCAGCATCCGGACGGCATATGGCTACACCTTC. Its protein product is CASIRTAYGYTF.

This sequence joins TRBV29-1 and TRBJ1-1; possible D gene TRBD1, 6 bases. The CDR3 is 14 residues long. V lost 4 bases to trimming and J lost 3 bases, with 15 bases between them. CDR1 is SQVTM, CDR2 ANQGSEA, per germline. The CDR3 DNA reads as TGCAGCGTTGCTCGACCGGGACACGACACTGAAGCTTTCTTT. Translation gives CSVARPGHDTEAFF.

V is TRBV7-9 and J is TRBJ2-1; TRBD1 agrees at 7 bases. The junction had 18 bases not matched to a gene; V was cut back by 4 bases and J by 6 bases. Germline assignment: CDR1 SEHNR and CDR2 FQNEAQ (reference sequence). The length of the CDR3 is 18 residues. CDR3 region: CASSSLPGQRQQINEQFF. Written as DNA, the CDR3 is TGTGCCAGCAGCTCGCTACCGGGACAGAGACAGCAGATCAATGAGCAGTTCTTC.

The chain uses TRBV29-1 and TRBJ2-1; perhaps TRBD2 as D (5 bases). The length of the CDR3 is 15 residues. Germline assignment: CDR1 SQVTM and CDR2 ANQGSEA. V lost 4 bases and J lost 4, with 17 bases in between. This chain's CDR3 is CSVVSVATIYNEQFF. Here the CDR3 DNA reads TGCAGCGTTGTTAGCGTAGCGACCATTTACAATGAGCAGTTCTTC.

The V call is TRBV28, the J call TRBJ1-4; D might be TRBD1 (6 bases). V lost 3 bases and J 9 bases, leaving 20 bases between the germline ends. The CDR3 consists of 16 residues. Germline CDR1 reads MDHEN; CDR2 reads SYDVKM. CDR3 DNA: TGTGCCAGCAGTTTTATCGGAGGGCCAGGGGAGAAAAAACTGTTTTTT. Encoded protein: CASSFIGGPGEKKLFF. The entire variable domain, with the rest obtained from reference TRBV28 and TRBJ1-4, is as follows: DVKVTQSSRYLVKRTGEKVFLECVQDMDHENMFWYRQDPGLGLRLIYFSYDVKMKEKGDIPEGYSVSREKKERFSLILESASTNQTSMYLCASSFIGGPGEKKLFFGSGTQLSVL.

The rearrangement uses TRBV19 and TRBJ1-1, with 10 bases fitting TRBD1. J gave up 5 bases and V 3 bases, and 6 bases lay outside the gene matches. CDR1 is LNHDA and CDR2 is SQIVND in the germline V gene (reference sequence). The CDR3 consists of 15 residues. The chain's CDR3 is CASSMGTGDGTEAFF. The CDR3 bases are TGTGCCAGTAGTATGGGGACAGGGGATGGAACTGAAGCTTTCTTT.

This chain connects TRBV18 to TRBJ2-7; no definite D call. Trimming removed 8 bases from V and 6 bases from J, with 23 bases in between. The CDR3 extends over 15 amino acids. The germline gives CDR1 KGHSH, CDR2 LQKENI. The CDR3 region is CASRLWAELSGEQYF. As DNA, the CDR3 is TGTGCCAGCCGTCTTTGGGCGGAACTATCTGGCGAGCAGTACTTC.